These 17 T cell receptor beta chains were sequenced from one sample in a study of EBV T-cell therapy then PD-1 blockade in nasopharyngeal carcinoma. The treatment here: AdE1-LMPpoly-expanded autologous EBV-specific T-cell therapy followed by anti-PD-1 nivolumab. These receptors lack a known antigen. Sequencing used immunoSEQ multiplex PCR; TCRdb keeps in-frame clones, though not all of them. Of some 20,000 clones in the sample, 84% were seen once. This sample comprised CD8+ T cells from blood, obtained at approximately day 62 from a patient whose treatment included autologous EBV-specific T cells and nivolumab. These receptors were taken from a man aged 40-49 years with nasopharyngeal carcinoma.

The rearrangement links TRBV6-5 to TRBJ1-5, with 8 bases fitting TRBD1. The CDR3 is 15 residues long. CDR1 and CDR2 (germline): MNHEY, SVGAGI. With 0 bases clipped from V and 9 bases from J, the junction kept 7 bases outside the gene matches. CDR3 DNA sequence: TGTGCCAGCAGTTACTCATTGGACAGGGAGGGGCCCCAGCATTTT. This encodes CASSYSLDREGPQHF.

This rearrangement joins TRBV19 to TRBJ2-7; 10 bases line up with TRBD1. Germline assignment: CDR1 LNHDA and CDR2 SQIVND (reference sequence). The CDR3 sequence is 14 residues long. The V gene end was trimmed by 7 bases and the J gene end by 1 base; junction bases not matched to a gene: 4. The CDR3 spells CASTPGQGSYEQYF. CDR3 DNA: TGTGCCAGTACCCCGGGACAGGGGTCCTACGAGCAGTACTTC.

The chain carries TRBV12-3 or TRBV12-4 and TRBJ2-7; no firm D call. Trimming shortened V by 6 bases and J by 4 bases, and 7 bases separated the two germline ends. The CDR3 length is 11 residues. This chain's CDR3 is CASSSPYEQYF. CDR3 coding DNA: TGTGCCAGCAGCAGCCCTTACGAGCAGTACTTC.

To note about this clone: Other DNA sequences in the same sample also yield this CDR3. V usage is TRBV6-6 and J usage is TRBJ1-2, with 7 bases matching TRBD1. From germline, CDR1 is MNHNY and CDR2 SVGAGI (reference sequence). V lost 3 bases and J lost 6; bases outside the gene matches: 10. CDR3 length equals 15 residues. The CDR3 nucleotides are TGTGCCAGCAGTTATGTACTTCAGGGGGGGAATGGCTACACCTTC. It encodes CASSYVLQGGNGYTF.

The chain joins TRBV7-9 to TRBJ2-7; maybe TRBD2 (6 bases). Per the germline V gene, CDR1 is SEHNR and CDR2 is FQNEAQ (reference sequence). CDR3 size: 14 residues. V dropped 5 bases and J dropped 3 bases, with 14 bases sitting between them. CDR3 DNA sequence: TGTGCCAGCAGCCCGGAGGGGAAGAGCTACGAGCAGTACTTC. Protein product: CASSPEGKSYEQYF.

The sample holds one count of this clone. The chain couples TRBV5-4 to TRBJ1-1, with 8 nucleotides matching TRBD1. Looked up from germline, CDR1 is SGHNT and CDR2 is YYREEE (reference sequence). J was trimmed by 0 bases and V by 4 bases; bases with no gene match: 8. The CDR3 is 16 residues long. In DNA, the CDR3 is TGTGCCAGCAGCCCTGGACAGGGCGTAATGAACACTGAAGCTTTCTTT. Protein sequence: CASSPGQGVMNTEAFF.

CDR3 bases: TGTGCCAGCAGCTCCCCTCGGAAGGGGGGCCCCCAAGAGACCCAGTACTTC. This sequence encodes CASSSPRKGGPQETQYF. V usage is TRBV9 and J usage is TRBJ2-5; D possibly matches TRBD1 or TRBD2 (6 bases each). CDR1 and CDR2 from the germline V gene are SGDLS and YYNGEE. Trimming pared 4 bases from V and 1 base from J, leaving 20 bases between. The CDR3 has 17 amino acids.

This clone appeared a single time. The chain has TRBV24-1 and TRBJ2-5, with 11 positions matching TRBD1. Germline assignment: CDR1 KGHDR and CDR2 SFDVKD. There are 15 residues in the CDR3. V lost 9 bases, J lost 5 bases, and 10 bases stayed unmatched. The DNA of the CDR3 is TGTGCCACCGGAGACCCGGACAGGGGGCTTGAGACCCAGTACTTC. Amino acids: CATGDPDRGLETQYF.

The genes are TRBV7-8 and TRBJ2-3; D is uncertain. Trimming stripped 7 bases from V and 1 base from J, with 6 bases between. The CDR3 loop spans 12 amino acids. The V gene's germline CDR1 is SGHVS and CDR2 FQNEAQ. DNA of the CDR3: TGTGCCAGCACGGTGGGCACAGATACGCAGTATTTT. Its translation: CASTVGTDTQYF.

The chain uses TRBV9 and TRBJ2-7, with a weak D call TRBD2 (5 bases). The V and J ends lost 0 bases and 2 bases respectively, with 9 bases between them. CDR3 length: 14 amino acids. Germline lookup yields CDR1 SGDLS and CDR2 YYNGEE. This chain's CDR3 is CASSVGPSTYEQYF. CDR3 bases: TGTGCCAGCAGCGTAGGTCCTAGCACCTACGAGCAGTACTTC.

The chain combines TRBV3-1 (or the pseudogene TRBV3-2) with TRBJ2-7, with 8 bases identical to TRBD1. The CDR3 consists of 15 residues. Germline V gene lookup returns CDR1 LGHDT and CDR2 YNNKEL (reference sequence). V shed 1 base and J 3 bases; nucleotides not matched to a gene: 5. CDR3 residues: CASSQGATGDYEQYF. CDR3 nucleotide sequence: TGTGCCAGCAGCCAAGGCGCGACAGGGGACTACGAGCAGTACTTC.

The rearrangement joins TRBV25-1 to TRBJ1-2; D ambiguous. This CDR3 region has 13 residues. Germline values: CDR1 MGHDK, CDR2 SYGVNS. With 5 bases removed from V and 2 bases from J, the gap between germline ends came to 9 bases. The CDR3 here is CASSMYSNYGYTF. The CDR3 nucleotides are TGTGCCAGCAGTATGTACTCAAACTATGGCTACACCTTC.

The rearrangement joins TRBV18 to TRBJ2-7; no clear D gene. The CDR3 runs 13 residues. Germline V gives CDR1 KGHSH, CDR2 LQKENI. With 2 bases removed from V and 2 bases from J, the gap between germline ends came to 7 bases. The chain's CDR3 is CASSPSRAYEQYF. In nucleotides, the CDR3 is TGTGCCAGCTCACCATCAAGAGCCTACGAGCAGTACTTC.

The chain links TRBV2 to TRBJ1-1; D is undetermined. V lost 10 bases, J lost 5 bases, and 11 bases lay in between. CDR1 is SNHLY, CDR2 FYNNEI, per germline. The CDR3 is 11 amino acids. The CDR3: CANGRGTEAFF. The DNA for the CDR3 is TGTGCCAACGGACGGGGAACTGAAGCTTTCTTT.

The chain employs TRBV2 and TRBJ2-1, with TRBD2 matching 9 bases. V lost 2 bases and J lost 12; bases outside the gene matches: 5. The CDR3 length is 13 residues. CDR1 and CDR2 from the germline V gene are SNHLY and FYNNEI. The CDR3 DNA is TGTGCCAGCAGTGAAAAGCGGGGGGATGGGCAGTTCTTC. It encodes CASSEKRGDGQFF.

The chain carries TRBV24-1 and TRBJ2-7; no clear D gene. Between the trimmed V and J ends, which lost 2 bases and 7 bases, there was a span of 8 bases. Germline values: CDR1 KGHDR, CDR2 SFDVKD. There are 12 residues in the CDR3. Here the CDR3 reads CATSDYGSEQYF. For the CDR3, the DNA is TGTGCCACCAGTGATTATGGCAGTGAGCAGTACTTC.

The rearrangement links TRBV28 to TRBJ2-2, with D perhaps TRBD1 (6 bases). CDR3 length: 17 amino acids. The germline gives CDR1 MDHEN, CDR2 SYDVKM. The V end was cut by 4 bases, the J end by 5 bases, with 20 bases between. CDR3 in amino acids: CASSSPISTGRTGELFF. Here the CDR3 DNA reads TGTGCCAGCAGTTCCCCAATCTCGACAGGTCGGACCGGGGAGCTGTTTTTT.